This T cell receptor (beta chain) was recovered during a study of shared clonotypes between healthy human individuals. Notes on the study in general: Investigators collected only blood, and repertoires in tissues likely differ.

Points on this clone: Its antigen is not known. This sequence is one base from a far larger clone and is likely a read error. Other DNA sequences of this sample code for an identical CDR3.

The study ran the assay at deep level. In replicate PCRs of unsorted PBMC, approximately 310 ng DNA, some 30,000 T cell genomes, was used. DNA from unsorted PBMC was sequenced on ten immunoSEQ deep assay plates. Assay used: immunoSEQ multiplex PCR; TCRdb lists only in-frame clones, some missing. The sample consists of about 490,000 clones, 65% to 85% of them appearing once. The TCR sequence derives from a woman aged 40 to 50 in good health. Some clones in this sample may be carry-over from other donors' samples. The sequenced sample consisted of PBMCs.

The CDR3 is CAWSQGSGYTF. The CDR3 DNA is TGTGCCTGGAGTCAGGGATCTGGCTACACCTTC. The chain combines TRBV30 with TRBJ1-2, with D possibly TRBD1 on 5 matching bases. This CDR3 comprises 11 residues. With 2 bases removed from V and 7 bases from J, the gap between germline ends came to 8 bases. Per germline, CDR1 GTSNPN and CDR2 SVGIG (reference sequence).